Below are 32 T cell receptor beta chains sequenced from a single sample in a study of identical twins. Each CDR3 protein gets one entry after TCRdb re-called the 5' RACE reads with MiXCR. The sample has around 1.7 million distinct CDR3 sequences; roughly 35% are singletons. Sequencing was done on a sample of cord blood. Receptors originate from a newborn girl in good health.

This clonotype was observed many times. This chain uses TRBV12-3 or TRBV12-4 with TRBJ2-1, with 10 bases lining up with TRBD2. The junction had 5 bases not matched to a gene; V was cut back by 3 bases and J by 6 bases. CDR3 length: 15 amino acids. The CDR3 reads CASSLLAGAGNEQFF. The CDR3 coding sequence is TGTGCCAGCAGTTTGCTAGCGGGAGCGGGCAATGAGCAGTTCTTC.

The genes are TRBV20-1 and TRBJ1-5; D remains unclear. CDR1 is DFQATT and CDR2 is SNEGSKA in the germline V gene (reference sequence). There are 12 residues in the CDR3. Deletions cut 1 base from V and 4 bases from J, with 5 bases between. Here the CDR3 DNA reads TGCAGTGCTAGAGCGGAAAATCAGCCCCAGCATTTT. It yields the protein CSARAENQPQHF.

This clonotype appeared a single time. The CDR3 region is CASSLWSRLASNTGELFF. CDR3 nucleotide sequence: TGTGCCAGCAGCTTATGGAGCCGACTAGCGTCGAACACCGGGGAGCTGTTTTTT. V and J are TRBV7-9 and TRBJ2-2; 8 nucleotides match TRBD2. The germline V gene encodes CDR1 SEHNR and CDR2 FQNEAQ (reference sequence). The V and J ends lost 2 bases and 0 bases, in that order; junction bases with no gene match: 8. This CDR3 comprises 18 residues.

This clonotype was seen a handful of times. The genes are TRBV7-8 and TRBJ2-5, with D possibly matching TRBD2 (6 bases). This CDR3 has 15 residues. CDR1 and CDR2 (germline): SGHVS, FQNEAQ. The V gene lost 5 bases and the J gene lost 2 bases, with 15 bases spanning the gap. In DNA form, the CDR3 reads TGTGCCAGCAGCGACTCCCGGGACTTACAAGAGACCCAGTACTTC. Translation gives CASSDSRDLQETQYF.

The DNA of the CDR3 is TGCGCCAGCAGCTCACCCCGGGACAGGGTGGACGGGGAGCTGTTTTTT. Translating gives CASSSPRDRVDGELFF. This rearrangement joins TRBV5-1 to TRBJ2-2, with 9 bases aligning to TRBD1. Germline V gives CDR1 SGHRS, CDR2 YFSETQ. V shed 3 bases, J shed 7 bases, and the junction held 10 bases outside the gene matches. The length of the CDR3 is 16 residues.

The chain couples TRBV5-1 to TRBJ1-1; the D is unclear. The V gene lost 4 bases and the J gene lost 2 bases, with 15 bases spanning the gap. The CDR3 spans 15 residues. Germline V gene data show CDR1 as SGHRS and CDR2 as YFSETQ. The CDR3 sequence is CASSPRTETNTEAFF. For the CDR3, the DNA is TGCGCCAGCAGCCCGCGGACGGAGACTAACACTGAAGCTTTCTTT.

The chain links TRBV20-1 to TRBJ2-5; 10 bases line up with TRBD1. The J call is doubtful: the DNA matches TRBJ2-7 better. The CDR3 is made up of 13 amino acids. Germline values: CDR1 DFQATT, CDR2 SNEGSKA (reference sequence). CDR3 nucleotide sequence: TGCAGTGCGGGGACAGGGGAAGGCTACGAGCAGTACTTC. Amino acid sequence: CSAGTGEGYEQYF.

This clonotype was seen once. V usage is TRBV20-1 and J usage is TRBJ1-5; no clear D gene. CDR1 and CDR2 (germline): DFQATT, SNEGSKA (reference sequence). CDR3 length equals 12 residues. Trimming shortened V by 1 base and J by 6 bases, and 7 bases separated the two germline ends. The CDR3 protein is CSARGETQPQHF. CDR3 DNA: TGCAGTGCTAGAGGGGAAACTCAGCCCCAGCATTTT.

The chain couples TRBV2 to TRBJ2-2; weak D call: TRBD2 (5 bases). The CDR3 is 14 residues long. Germline V lookup: CDR1 SNHLY, CDR2 FYNNEI. Trimming shortened V by 6 bases and J by 3 bases, and 11 bases separated the two germline ends. CDR3 DNA sequence: TGTGCCAGCAGGAGGGTCGCGGACACCGGGGAGCTGTTTTTT. It yields the protein CASRRVADTGELFF.

V is TRBV20-1 and J is TRBJ2-1, with 11 bases identical to TRBD2. The J call may be in error: the DNA end matches TRBJ2-7 better. The CDR3 extends over 17 amino acids. From germline, CDR1 is DFQATT and CDR2 SNEGSKA (reference sequence). The CDR3 loop reads CSARDPLAGGPDNEQYF. CDR3 coding DNA: TGCAGTGCTAGAGATCCCCTAGCGGGGGGCCCAGACAATGAGCAGTACTTC.

In its sample, this clonotype was seen a few times. The rearrangement joins TRBV10-1 to TRBJ2-1; TRBD2 might be the D (5 bases). Trimming shortened V by 0 bases and J by 1 base, and 10 bases separated the two germline ends. The germline V gene encodes CDR1 WNHNN and CDR2 SYGVQD (reference sequence). The CDR3 covers 16 residues. The CDR3 sequence is CASSESWRASYNEQFF. As DNA, the CDR3 is TGCGCCAGCAGTGAGTCCTGGCGGGCATCCTACAATGAGCAGTTCTTC.

This clonotype showed up just a few times. The chain joins TRBV7-2 to TRBJ2-3, with 10 bases fitting TRBD2. The CDR3 consists of 17 residues. The ends lost 6 bases at V and 6 bases at J; junction bases unmatched: 15. CDR1 is SGHTA, CDR2 FQGNSA, per germline. The DNA for the CDR3 is TGTGCCAGCAGTTCTGGGGTAGCGGGAGGAAGGTGGGATACGCAGTATTTT. The encoded protein is CASSSGVAGGRWDTQYF. The whole variable domain, remainder taken from reference TRBV7-2 and TRBJ2-3, is GAGVSQSPSNKVTEKGKDVELRCDPISGHTALYWYRQSLGQGLEFLIYFQGNSAPDKSGLPSDRFSAERTGGSVSTLTIQRTQQEDSAVYLCASSSGVAGGRWDTQYFGPGTRLTVL.

This clonotype was recorded a few times. The genes are TRBV7-2 and TRBJ1-4, with 7 bases lining up with TRBD1. V lost 2 bases and J lost 8; bases outside the gene matches: 8. Germline V gene sequence: CDR1 SGHTA, CDR2 FQGNSA. The CDR3 has 15 residues. The CDR3 loop is CASSLSPRQGEKLFF. The CDR3 DNA follows: TGTGCCAGCAGCTTATCTCCAAGACAGGGAGAAAAACTGTTTTTT.

This chain uses TRBV29-1 with TRBJ2-3; the D gene could be TRBD1 or TRBD2 (7 bases each). This CDR3 is built from 15 residues. The ends were cut back, 6 bases at V and 5 bases at J, with 21 bases in the middle. Germline values: CDR1 SQVTM, CDR2 ANQGSEA. The DNA for the CDR3 is TGCAGCGTCGAGAACCAGGGGGGGCGGGGAGATACGCAGTATTTT. As protein: CSVENQGGRGDTQYF.

This chain joins TRBV7-2 and TRBJ2-1; D is unresolved. Germline CDR1 and CDR2: SGHTA and FQGNSA. The CDR3 extends over 13 amino acids. The V and J ends lost 2 bases and 13 bases respectively, with 15 bases between them. The CDR3 DNA reads as TGTGCCAGCAGCTTATTTTGGCACCCTACCCAGTTCTTC. Translated: CASSLFWHPTQFF. The full variable domain, in which reference TRBV7-2 and TRBJ2-1 provide the parts outside the CDR3, is GAGVSQSPSNKVTEKGKDVELRCDPISGHTALYWYRQSLGQGLEFLIYFQGNSAPDKSGLPSDRFSAERTGGSVSTLTIQRTQQEDSAVYLCASSLFWHPTQFFGPGTRLTVL.

This clonotype occurred a few times. The chain uses TRBV5-1 and TRBJ2-5; 8 bases line up with TRBD2. V lost 2 bases and J lost 5; bases outside the gene matches: 2. CDR3 size: 13 residues. Germline loops: CDR1 SGHRS, CDR2 YFSETQ. In DNA, the CDR3 is TGCGCCAGCAGCTTCGGGACTAGTGAGACCCAGTACTTC. Residues: CASSFGTSETQYF.

This clonotype has a handful of counts. The J gene is TRBJ2-1, the V gene TRBV29-1; 7 positions agree with TRBD2. The CDR3 extends over 15 amino acids. Germline V gene sequence: CDR1 SQVTM, CDR2 ANQGSEA. V dropped 3 bases and J dropped 9; count of bases not matched to a gene: 14. The CDR3 protein is CSVDDGSGIRREQFF. CDR3 in DNA: TGCAGCGTTGATGACGGGAGCGGGATTCGCCGTGAGCAGTTCTTC.

In regard to this clonotype: Since a much larger clone is just one base distant, this may be a read error. This chain uses TRBV12-3 or TRBV12-4 with TRBJ2-7, with no clear D. The CDR3 runs 10 residues. CDR3 loop: CASGQYEQCF. In DNA form, the CDR3 reads TGTGCCAGCGGCCAGTACGAGCAGTGCTTC.

Note on this clonotype: A read error may produce the germline difference seen at one junction end. This chain joins TRBV10-3 and TRBJ2-3; D is perhaps TRBD1 (6 bases). The V gene's germline CDR1 is ENHRY and CDR2 SYGVKD. The CDR3 has 13 amino acids. The CDR3 region is CAICERGTDTQYF. In DNA form, the CDR3 reads TGTGCCATCTGTGAGAGGGGGACAGATACGCAGTATTTT.

In this sample, this clonotype turned up a few times. The chain combines TRBV6-2 or TRBV6-3 with TRBJ2-1; D is ambiguous. Trimming took off 3 bases at V and 8 bases at J, with 14 bases between the two ends. The germline V gene encodes CDR1 MNHEY and CDR2 SVGEGT. The CDR3 has 14 amino acids. CDR3 residues: CASSYSRVLDEQFF. In nucleotides, the CDR3 is TGTGCCAGCAGTTATTCCCGGGTTTTGGATGAGCAGTTCTTC.

This chain links TRBV5-1 with TRBJ2-1; D is tentatively TRBD1 or TRBD2 (5 bases each). Per the germline V gene, CDR1 is SGHRS and CDR2 is YFSETQ. The CDR3 sequence is 13 residues long. V was cut by 0 bases and J by 9 bases, with 10 bases left in between. For the CDR3, the DNA is TGCGCCAGCAGCTTGGGGGGACGGATTGAGCAGTTCTTC. Its protein is CASSLGGRIEQFF.

V gene TRBV20-1 combines with J gene TRBJ2-1; D is undetermined. Germline V gives CDR1 DFQATT, CDR2 SNEGSKA (reference sequence). There are 16 residues in the CDR3. Trimming cost V 0 bases and J 0 bases, with 12 bases left between them. DNA for the CDR3: TGCAGTGCTAGAGATCTATTCCCGAGCTCCTACAATGAGCAGTTCTTC. It yields the protein CSARDLFPSSYNEQFF.

V and J are TRBV28 and TRBJ1-2, with a tentative D call TRBD1 (5 bases). Deletions cut 2 bases from V and 4 bases from J, with 14 bases between. From germline, CDR1 is MDHEN and CDR2 SYDVKM. The CDR3 covers 15 residues. The CDR3 DNA sequence: TGTGCCAGCAGTTTACTAGGGGTGGGGAGCTATGGCTACACCTTC. Translated: CASSLLGVGSYGYTF.

The V and J genes are TRBV5-6 and TRBJ1-2; D call uncertain. CDR1 SGHDT and CDR2 YYEEEE come from the germline V gene. V lost 0 bases to trimming and J lost 5 bases, with 11 bases between them. The CDR3 spans 14 residues. This chain's CDR3 is CASSLGSTLYGYTF. CDR3 DNA: TGTGCCAGCAGCTTGGGCTCAACGCTATATGGCTACACCTTC.

A few counts support this clonotype. The J gene is TRBJ1-4, the V gene TRBV3-1; D is possibly TRBD1 (5 bases). The V end lost 0 bases, the J end lost 10 bases, and 12 bases lay between the germline ends. Germline CDR1 and CDR2: LGHDT and YNNKEL (reference sequence). The CDR3 length is 14 residues. Written as DNA, the CDR3 is TGTGCCAGCAGCCAAGAAACGGGGGGAGGAAAACTGTTTTTT. Amino acid sequence: CASSQETGGGKLFF.

The chain combines TRBV12-3 or TRBV12-4 with TRBJ2-7, with a weak D call TRBD1 (6 bases). CDR3 length equals 11 residues. The V end was cut by 6 bases, the J end by 6 bases, with 9 bases between. CDR3 in amino acids: CASRDRGEQYF. CDR3 sequence (DNA): TGTGCCAGCAGGGACAGAGGCGAGCAGTACTTC.

This clonotype turned up a few times. The chain uses TRBV7-9 and TRBJ2-3; D could derive from TRBD1 or TRBD2 (5 bases each). The germline V gene encodes CDR1 SEHNR and CDR2 FQNEAQ (reference sequence). This CDR3 region has 15 residues. Deletions cut 3 bases from V and 6 bases from J, with 16 bases between. The CDR3 region has the DNA TGTGCCAGCAGCTTCTCCGGGACCCCTCCCGATACGCAGTATTTT. It encodes CASSFSGTPPDTQYF.

V usage is TRBV7-9 and J usage is TRBJ2-1; D may be TRBD2 (7 bases). The V gene's germline CDR1 is SEHNR and CDR2 FQNEAQ (reference sequence). This CDR3 has 15 amino acids. The V end lost 0 bases, the J end lost 7 bases, and 13 bases lay between the germline ends. CDR3 protein: CASSLARGGGNEQFF. The CDR3 DNA follows: TGTGCCAGCAGCTTAGCGCGGGGAGGGGGGAATGAGCAGTTCTTC.

The chain carries TRBV7-6 and TRBJ1-1, with D possibly being TRBD1 (6 bases). This CDR3 contains 16 residues. Germline V gene lookup returns CDR1 SGHVS and CDR2 FNYEAQ. Trimming removed 3 bases from V and 5 bases from J, with 19 bases in between. The CDR3 bases are TGTGCCAGCAGCTTCCCCCTGGGAGGGACAAGGACTGAAGCTTTCTTT. Encoded protein: CASSFPLGGTRTEAFF.

This clonotype turned up a few times. The chain links TRBV20-1 to TRBJ2-3, with TRBD2 identical over 7 bases. Germline-derived CDR1 and CDR2 are DFQATT and SNEGSKA (reference sequence). This CDR3 comprises 14 residues. J was trimmed by 1 base and V by 3 bases; bases with no gene match: 4. The CDR3 is CSARGDYRTDTQYF. CDR3 nucleotide sequence: TGCAGTGCTAGGGGGGACTACCGCACAGATACGCAGTATTTT.

This rearrangement joins TRBV7-2 to TRBJ2-7; 10 positions match TRBD2. Trimming cost V 2 bases and J 7 bases; bases outside gene matches: 8. The CDR3 totals 15 residues. Germline V gene sequence: CDR1 SGHTA, CDR2 FQGNSA. The CDR3 DNA reads TGTGCCAGCAGCTTAAGGCCTAGCGGGAGCAATGAGCAGTACTTC. Its translation is CASSLRPSGSNEQYF. The full variable domain, completed using reference TRBV7-2 and TRBJ2-7, is GAGVSQSPSNKVTEKGKDVELRCDPISGHTALYWYRQSLGQGLEFLIYFQGNSAPDKSGLPSDRFSAERTGGSVSTLTIQRTQQEDSAVYLCASSLRPSGSNEQYFGPGTRLTVT.

This clonotype was seen a handful of times. This chain joins TRBV24-1 and TRBJ2-7; unclear D gene. Between the trimmed V and J ends, which lost 5 bases and 4 bases, there was a span of 8 bases. Per the germline V gene, CDR1 is KGHDR and CDR2 is SFDVKD. The CDR3 loop spans 12 amino acids. This CDR3 is CATSADGYEQYF. The CDR3 coding sequence is TGTGCCACCAGTGCCGACGGGTACGAGCAGTACTTC.